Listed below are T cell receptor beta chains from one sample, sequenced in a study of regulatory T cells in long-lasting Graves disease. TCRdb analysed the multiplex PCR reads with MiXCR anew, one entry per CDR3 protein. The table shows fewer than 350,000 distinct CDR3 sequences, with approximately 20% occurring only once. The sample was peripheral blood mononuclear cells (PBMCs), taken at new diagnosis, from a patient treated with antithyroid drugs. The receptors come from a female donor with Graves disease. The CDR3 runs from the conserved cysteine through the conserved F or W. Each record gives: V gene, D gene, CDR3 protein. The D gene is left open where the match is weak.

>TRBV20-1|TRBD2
CSARGELAGVDEQYF
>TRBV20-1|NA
CSARGASGGPSDEQFF
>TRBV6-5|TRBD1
CASSYLGQGRTEAFF
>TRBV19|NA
CASSIDHSYEQYF
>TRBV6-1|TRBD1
CASRTGSNEQFF
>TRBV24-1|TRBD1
CATSDPGQGADTQYF
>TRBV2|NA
CASSEGAYGYTF
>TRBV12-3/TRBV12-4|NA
CASKVLADSNNEQFF
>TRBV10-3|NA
CAIRPGHASTDTQYF
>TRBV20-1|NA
CSARDLWGGTEAFF
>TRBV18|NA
CASSPPGMQETQYF
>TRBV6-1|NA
CASRTGQSHQETQYF
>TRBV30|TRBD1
CAWSPGGNTEAFF
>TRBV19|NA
CAGTPNALGSGELFF
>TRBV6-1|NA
CASSEISSGGPYEQYF
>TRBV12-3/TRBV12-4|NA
CANSGAPDNEQFF
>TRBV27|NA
CASLGWGLNTEAFF
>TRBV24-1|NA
CATSGHTNTGELFF
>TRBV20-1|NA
CSARDRGGSNQPQHF
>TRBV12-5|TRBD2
CASGLAPGGAEQYF
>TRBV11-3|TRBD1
CASEDRGKVNTEAFF
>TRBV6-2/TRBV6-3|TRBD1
CASSEGGRGYGYTF
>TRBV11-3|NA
CASSLPPTWGAGGMNTEAFF
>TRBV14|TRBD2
CASSRGTSGKRYEQYF
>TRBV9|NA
CASSVGYDQPQHF
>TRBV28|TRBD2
CASTHLAGGLPGEQYF
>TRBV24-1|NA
CATSDSTVTGRDEQFF
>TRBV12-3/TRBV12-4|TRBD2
CASRTSGRAPGELFF
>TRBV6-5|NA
CASSYSPADSTEAFF
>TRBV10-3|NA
CAIRDATEEKLFF
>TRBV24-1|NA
CATSHDTPRNEQFF
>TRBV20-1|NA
CSARDLDVPYEQYF
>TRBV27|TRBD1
CASRGQGQTQYF
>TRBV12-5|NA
CASGLDAGNTIYF